This T cell receptor beta chain was documented in a study of cytomegalovirus exposure and HLA in healthy donors. Findings of the study overall: Most of the TCR beta V segments (in an earlier analysis) were productive either about 87% or about 30% of the time. When analyzed later, a missense DCLRE1C variant was found to be linked to TCR beta V- and J-gene trimming. The study listed under 200 cytomegalovirus-associated TCR beta chains.

PCR amplification relied on 60 Vbeta primers (plus 13 Jbeta primers). Profiling relied on immunoSEQ multiplex PCR, and the TCRdb table lists in-frame clones only, not all of them. Of under 95,000 clones listed, 72% are singletons. This CDR3 region has 14 residues. Per the germline V gene, CDR1 is SGHDT and CDR2 is YYEEEE. V lost 6 bases, J lost 8 bases, and 10 bases stayed unmatched. A word on this clone: The antigen is unknown.

This chain uses TRBV5-6 with TRBJ1-1, with TRBD1 matching over 10 bases. Sequencing was carried out using PBMCs. The clonotype originates from a woman aged 40 to 50 in good health and CMV-seropositive. The CDR3 protein is CASTDPTGGLEAFF. The CDR3 DNA sequence: TGTGCCAGCACCGACCCGACAGGGGGCCTCGAAGCTTTCTTT.